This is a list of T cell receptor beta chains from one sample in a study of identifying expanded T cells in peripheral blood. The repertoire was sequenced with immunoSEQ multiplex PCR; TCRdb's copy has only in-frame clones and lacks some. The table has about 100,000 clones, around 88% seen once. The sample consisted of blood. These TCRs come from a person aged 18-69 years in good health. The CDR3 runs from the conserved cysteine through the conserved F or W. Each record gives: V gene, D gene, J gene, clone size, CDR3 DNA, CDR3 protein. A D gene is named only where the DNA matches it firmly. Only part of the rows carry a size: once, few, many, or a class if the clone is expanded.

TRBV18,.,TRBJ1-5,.,TGTGCCAGCTCACCACGGAAAGGGCAGTCAAATCAGCCCCAGCATTTT,CASSPRKGQSNQPQHF
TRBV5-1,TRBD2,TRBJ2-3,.,TGCGCCAGCAGCCGAGGCGGGGGAACCACAGATACGCAGTATTTT,CASSRGGGTTDTQYF
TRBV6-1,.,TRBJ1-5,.,TGTGCCAGCAGGCCGGACATTTGGGGGAATCAGCCCCAGCATTTT,CASRPDIWGNQPQHF
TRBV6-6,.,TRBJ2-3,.,TGTGCCAGCAGTTGGGGACCTGGCACAGATACGCAGTATTTT,CASSWGPGTDTQYF
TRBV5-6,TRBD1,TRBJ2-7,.,TGTGCCAGCAGCCTGGGCGGGACAGGAGACTCCTACGAGCAGTACTTC,CASSLGGTGDSYEQYF
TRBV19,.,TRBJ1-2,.,TGTGCCAGTAGTGAGGGATATCTCATGGTTGACACCTATGGCTACACCTTC,CASSEGYLMVDTYGYTF
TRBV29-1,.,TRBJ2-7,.,TGCAGCGCCGCCCCGGGACCCCGCGGCGAGCAGTACTTC,CSAAPGPRGEQYF
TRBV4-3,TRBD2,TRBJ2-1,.,TGCGCCAGCAGCCAAGAGAGGGCCGGCGGGGGAGTGAATGAGCAGTTCTTC,CASSQERAGGGVNEQFF
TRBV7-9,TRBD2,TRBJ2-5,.,TGTGCCAGCAGCTTAAGGGGAGGGCACCAAGAGACCCAGTACTTC,CASSLRGGHQETQYF
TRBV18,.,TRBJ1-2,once,TGTGCCAGCTCACCACGACAGATTAACTATGGCTACACCTTC,CASSPRQINYGYTF
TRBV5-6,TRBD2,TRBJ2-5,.,TGTGCCAGCAGAGAAGCGGGGGGGCCGGGAGAGACCCAGTACTTC,CASREAGGPGETQYF
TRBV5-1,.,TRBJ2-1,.,TGCGCCAGCAGCTTCCTAGGGAGTTACAATGAGCAGTTCTTC,CASSFLGSYNEQFF
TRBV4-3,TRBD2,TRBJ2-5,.,TGCGCCAGCAGCCTAGGGACTAGCGGGGGGGCCTTGGTGAAGACCCAGTACTTC,CASSLGTSGGALVKTQYF
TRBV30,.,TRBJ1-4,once,TGTGCCTGGACCTCGGCGTCACTCGAAAAACTGTTTTTT,CAWTSASLEKLFF
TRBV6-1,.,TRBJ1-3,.,TGTGCCAGCAGTGACAAGTGGGGCTCTGGAAACACCATATATTTT,CASSDKWGSGNTIYF
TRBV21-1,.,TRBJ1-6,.,TGTGCCAGCAGCAAATTTAGGAGGAGTAGCTCCTATAATTCACCCCTCCACTTT,CASSKFRRSSSYNSPLHF
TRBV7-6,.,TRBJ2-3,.,TGTGCCAGCAGCTTCGAGGACACAGATACGCAGTATTTT,CASSFEDTDTQYF
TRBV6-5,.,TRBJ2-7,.,TGTGCCAGCCGGGGCTCCCCCACCTACGAGCAGTACTTC,CASRGSPTYEQYF
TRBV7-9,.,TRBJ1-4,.,TGTGCCAGCAGCGACATGACAGATCCTAATGAAAAACTGTTTTTT,CASSDMTDPNEKLFF
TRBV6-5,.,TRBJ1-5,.,TGTGCCGCCCTTAAGGGGAATTTGGGCAATCAGCCCCAGCATTTT,CAALKGNLGNQPQHF
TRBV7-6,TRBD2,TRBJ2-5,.,TGTGCCAGCAGCTCGGGTAGCGGGGGGTCCCAAGAGACCCAGTACTTC,CASSSGSGGSQETQYF
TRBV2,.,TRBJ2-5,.,TGTGCCAGCAGCCGAGAAGAGACCCAGTACTTC,CASSREETQYF
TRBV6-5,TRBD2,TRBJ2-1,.,TGTGCCAGCAGTTACTATCTCGGGGGGTTATACAATGAGCAGTTCTTC,CASSYYLGGLYNEQFF
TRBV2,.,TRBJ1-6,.,TGTGCCAGCAGTGTCAGGGGTGAGTCAAGTAATTCACCCCTCCACTTT,CASSVRGESSNSPLHF
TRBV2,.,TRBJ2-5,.,TGTGCCAGCAGTAACAGCGAAGAGACCCAGTACTTC,CASSNSEETQYF
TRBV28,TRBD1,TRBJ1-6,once,TGTGCCAGCAGTTTTGTGACAGGGCCCAAATCGGCGATATATTCACCCCTCCACTTT,CASSFVTGPKSAIYSPLHF
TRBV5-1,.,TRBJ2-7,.,TGCGCCAGCAGCTTGGCCCCAGGGACCTACGAGCAGTACTTC,CASSLAPGTYEQYF
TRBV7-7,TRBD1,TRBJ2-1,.,TGTGCCAGCAGCTTGACGGGACAGGGCTCCAATGAGCAGTTCTTC,CASSLTGQGSNEQFF
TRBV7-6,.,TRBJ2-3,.,TGTGCCAGCAGCTCCCTTGGAGGCACAGATACGCAGTATTTT,CASSSLGGTDTQYF
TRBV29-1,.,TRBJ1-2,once,TGCAGCGTGACTCAGGGAAGCTATGGCTACACCTTC,CSVTQGSYGYTF
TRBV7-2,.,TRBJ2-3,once,TGTGCCAGCAGCTCCCGCGTATGGGAGGCAGATACGCAGTATTTT,CASSSRVWEADTQYF
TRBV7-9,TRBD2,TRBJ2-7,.,TGTGCCAGCAGGGGGACTAGCGGGGACTCCTACGAGCAGTACTTC,CASRGTSGDSYEQYF
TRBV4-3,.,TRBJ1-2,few,TGCGCCAGCAGCCAAGCCGCCGGGGCTAACTATGGCTACACCTTC,CASSQAAGANYGYTF
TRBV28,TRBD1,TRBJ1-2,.,TGTGCCAGCAGTTTAATGACAGGGGGCGCGGCGGGCTACACCTTC,CASSLMTGGAAGYTF
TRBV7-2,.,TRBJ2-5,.,TGTGCCAGCAGCCCACGTCGGGGCAGCCGTCAAGAGACCCAGTACTTC,CASSPRRGSRQETQYF